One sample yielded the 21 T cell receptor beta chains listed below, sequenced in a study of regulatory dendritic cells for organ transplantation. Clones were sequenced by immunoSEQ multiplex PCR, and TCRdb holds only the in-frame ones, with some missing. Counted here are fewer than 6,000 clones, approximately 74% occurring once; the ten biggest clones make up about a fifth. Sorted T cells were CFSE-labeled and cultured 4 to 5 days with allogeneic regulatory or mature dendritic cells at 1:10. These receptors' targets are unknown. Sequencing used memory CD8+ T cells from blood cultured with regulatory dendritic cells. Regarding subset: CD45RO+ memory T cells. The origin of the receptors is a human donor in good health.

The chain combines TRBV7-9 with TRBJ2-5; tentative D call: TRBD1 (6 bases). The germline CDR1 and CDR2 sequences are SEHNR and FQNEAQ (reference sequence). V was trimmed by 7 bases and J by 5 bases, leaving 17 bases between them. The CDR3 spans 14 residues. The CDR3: CASTPTGYKETQYF. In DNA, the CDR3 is TGTGCCAGCACCCCGACAGGCTACAAGGAGACCCAGTACTTC.

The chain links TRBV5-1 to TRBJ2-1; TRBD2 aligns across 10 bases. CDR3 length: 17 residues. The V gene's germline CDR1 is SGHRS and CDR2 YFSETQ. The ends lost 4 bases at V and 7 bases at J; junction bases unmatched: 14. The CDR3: CASSRSGTSDFLNEQFF. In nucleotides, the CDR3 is TGCGCCAGCAGCCGTTCCGGGACTAGCGATTTTCTTAATGAGCAGTTCTTC.

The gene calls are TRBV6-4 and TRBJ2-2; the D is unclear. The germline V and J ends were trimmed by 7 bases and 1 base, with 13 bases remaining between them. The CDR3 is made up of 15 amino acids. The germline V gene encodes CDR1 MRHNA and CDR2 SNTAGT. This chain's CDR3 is CASTATEGNTGELFF. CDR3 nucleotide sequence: TGTGCCAGCACCGCCACCGAAGGGAACACCGGGGAGCTGTTTTTT.

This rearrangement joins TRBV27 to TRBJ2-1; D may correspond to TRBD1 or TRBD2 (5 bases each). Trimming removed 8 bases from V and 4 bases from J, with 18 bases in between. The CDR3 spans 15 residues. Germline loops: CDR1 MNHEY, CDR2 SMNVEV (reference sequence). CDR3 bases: TGTGCCAGCGGGGTTACGGGACCTTATTACAATGAGCAGTTCTTC. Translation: CASGVTGPYYNEQFF.

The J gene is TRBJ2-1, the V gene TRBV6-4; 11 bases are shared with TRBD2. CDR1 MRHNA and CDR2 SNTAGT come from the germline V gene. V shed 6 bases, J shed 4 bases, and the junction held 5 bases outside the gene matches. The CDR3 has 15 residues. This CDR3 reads CASSELAGEYNEQFF. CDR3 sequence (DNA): TGTGCCAGCAGCGAACTAGCGGGAGAATACAATGAGCAGTTCTTC.

CDR3 DNA sequence: TGCGCCAGCAGCCTAGAAGCGTCCCCTGCGGGGTTGGATACGCAGTATTTT. Protein sequence: CASSLEASPAGLDTQYF. The chain couples TRBV5-1 to TRBJ2-3; maybe TRBD2 (6 bases). V was clipped by 4 bases and J by 6 bases, with 24 bases between them. The CDR3 totals 17 residues. The germline V gene has CDR1 SGHRS and CDR2 YFSETQ.

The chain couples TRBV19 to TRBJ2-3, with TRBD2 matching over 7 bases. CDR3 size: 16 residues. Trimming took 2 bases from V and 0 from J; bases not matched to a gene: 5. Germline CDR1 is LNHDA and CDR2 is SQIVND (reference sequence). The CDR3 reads CASSIRASGSTDTQYF. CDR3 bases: TGTGCCAGTAGTATAAGGGCTAGCGGAAGCACAGATACGCAGTATTTT.

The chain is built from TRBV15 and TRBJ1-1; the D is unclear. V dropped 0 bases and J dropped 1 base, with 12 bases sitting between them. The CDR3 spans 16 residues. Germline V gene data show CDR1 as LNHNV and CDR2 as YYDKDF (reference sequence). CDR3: CATSRDLGAPNTEAFF. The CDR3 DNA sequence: TGTGCCACCAGCAGAGATTTAGGCGCCCCGAACACTGAAGCTTTCTTT.

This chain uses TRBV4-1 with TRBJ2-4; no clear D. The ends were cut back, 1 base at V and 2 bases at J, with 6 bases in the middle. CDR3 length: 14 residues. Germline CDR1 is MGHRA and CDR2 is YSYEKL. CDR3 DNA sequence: TGCGCCAGCAGCCAAGGAGTAACCAAAAACATTCAGTACTTC. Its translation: CASSQGVTKNIQYF.

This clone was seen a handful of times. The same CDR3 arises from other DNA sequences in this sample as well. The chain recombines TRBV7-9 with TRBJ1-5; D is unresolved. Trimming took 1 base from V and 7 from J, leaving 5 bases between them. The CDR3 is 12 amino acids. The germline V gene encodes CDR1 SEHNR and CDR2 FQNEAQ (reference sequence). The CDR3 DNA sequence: TGTGCCAGCAGCTTAGGATCCCAGCCCCAGCATTTT. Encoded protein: CASSLGSQPQHF.

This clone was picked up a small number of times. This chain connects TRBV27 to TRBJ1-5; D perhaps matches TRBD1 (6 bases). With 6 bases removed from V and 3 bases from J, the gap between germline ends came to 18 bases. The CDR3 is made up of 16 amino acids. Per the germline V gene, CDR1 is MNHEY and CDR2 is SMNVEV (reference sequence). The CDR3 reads CASRVGSGGLNQPQHF. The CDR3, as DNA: TGTGCCAGCAGGGTCGGGTCGGGGGGGCTCAATCAGCCCCAGCATTTT.

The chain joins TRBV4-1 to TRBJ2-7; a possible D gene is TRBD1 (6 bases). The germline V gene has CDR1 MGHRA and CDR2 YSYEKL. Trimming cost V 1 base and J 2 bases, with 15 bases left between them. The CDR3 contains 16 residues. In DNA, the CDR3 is TGCGCCAGCAGCCAAGTGCCCAGGGGACCCACCTACGAGCAGTACTTC. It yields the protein CASSQVPRGPTYEQYF.

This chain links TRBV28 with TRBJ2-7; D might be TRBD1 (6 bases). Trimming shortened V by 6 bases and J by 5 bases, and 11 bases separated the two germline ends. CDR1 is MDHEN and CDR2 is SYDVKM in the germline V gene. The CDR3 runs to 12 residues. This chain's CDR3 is CASSRTVHEQYF. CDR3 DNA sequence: TGTGCCAGCAGCAGGACAGTCCACGAGCAGTACTTC.

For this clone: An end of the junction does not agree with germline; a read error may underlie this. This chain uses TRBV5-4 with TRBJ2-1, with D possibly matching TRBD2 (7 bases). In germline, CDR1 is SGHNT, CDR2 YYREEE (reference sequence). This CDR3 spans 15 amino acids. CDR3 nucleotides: TGTGCCAGCAGCTTCGATCTGGGGGGGCCGGGGTTTAAGATCTTC. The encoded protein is CASSFDLGGPGFKIF.

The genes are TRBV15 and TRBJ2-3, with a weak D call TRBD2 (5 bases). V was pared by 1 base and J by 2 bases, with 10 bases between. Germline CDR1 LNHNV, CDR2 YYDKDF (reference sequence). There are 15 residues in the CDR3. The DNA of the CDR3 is TGTGCCACCAGCAGAGGACTACTCGACACAGATACGCAGTATTTT. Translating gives CATSRGLLDTDTQYF.

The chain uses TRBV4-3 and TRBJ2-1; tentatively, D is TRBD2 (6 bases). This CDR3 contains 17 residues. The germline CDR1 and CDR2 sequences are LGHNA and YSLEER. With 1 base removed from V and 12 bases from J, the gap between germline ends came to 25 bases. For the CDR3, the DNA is TGCGCCAGCAGCCAAGGCCCCCGGGTGTATTTTCAGGGAGGGCAGTTCTTC. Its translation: CASSQGPRVYFQGGQFF.

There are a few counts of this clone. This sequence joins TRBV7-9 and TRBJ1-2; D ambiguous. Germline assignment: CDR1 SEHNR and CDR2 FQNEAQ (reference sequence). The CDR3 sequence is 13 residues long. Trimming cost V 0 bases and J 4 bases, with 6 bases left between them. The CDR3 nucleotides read TGTGCCAGCAGCTTAGCGATGATCTATGGCTACACCTTC. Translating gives CASSLAMIYGYTF.

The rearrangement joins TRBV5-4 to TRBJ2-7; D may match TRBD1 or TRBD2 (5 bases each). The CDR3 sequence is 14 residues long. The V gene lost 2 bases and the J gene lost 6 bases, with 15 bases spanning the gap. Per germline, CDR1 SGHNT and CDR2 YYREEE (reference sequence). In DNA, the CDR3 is TGTGCCAGCAGCTTTACCGGGACGCACACCGAGCAGTACTTC. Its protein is CASSFTGTHTEQYF.

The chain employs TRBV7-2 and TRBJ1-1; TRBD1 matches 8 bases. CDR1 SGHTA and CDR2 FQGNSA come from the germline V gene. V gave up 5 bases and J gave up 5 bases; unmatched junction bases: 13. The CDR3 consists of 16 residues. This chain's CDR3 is CASSRPLDRGETEAFF. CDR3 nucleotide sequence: TGTGCCAGCAGCAGACCACTCGACAGGGGCGAGACTGAAGCTTTCTTT.

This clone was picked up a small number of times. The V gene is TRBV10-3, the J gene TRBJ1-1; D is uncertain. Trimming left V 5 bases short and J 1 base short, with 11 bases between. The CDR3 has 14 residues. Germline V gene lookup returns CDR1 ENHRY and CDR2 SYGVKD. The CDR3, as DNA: TGTGCCATCAGTACAGAACAGCCGAACACTGAAGCTTTCTTT. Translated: CAISTEQPNTEAFF.

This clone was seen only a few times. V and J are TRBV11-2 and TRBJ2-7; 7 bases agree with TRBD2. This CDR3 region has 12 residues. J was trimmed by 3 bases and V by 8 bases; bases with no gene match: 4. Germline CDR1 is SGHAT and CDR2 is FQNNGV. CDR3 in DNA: TGTGCCAGCTCTGCGGGAGACTACGAGCAGTACTTC. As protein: CASSAGDYEQYF.